Each of the 2 T cell receptor beta chains below was sequenced from the same sample in a study of brain T cells in children with intractable seizures. Method: immunoSEQ multiplex PCR; TCRdb's copy keeps in-frame clones and lacks some. Altogether 80,000 or so clones are present, around nine tenths being singletons, with the ten largest covering approximately 25%. Sequenced material: peripheral blood, taken at surgery. The source is a girl aged 2 to 9 with Rasmussen encephalitis and intractable seizures.

The chain has TRBV2 and TRBJ2-5; D gene uncertain. V lost 4 bases and J lost 1, with 7 bases in between. The CDR3 sequence is 13 residues long. CDR1 is SNHLY, CDR2 FYNNEI, per germline. In nucleotides, the CDR3 is TGTGCCAGCAGTGGTGGTAGCCAAGAGACCCAGTACTTC. It is translated as CASSGGSQETQYF.

The chain recombines TRBV7-2 with TRBJ1-6; D unclear. CDR3 size: 15 residues. The germline V and J ends were trimmed by 1 base and 10 bases, with 14 bases remaining between them. Germline CDR1 reads SGHTA; CDR2 reads FQGNSA. CDR3 protein: CASSLVAGIPSPLHF. CDR3 in DNA: TGTGCCAGCAGCTTAGTCGCGGGTATCCCCTCACCCCTCCACTTT.